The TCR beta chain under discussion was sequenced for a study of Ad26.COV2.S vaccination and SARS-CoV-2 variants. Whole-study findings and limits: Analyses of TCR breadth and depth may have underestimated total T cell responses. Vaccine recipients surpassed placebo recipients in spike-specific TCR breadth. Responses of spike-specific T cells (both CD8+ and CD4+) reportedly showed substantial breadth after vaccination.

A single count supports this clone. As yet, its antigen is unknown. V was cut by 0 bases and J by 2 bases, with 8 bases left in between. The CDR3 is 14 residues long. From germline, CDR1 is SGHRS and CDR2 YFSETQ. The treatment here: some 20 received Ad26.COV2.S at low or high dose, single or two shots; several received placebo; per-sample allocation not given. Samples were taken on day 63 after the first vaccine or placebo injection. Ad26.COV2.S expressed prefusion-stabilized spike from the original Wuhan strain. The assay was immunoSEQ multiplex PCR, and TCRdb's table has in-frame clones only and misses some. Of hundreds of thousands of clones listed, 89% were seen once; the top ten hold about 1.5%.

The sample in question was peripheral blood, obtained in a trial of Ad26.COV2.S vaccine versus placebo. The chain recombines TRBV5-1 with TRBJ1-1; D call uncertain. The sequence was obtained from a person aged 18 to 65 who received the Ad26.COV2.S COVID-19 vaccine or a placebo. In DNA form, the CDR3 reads TGCGCCAGCAGCTTGGCCCACGGAAACACTGAAGCTTTCTTT. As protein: CASSLAHGNTEAFF.